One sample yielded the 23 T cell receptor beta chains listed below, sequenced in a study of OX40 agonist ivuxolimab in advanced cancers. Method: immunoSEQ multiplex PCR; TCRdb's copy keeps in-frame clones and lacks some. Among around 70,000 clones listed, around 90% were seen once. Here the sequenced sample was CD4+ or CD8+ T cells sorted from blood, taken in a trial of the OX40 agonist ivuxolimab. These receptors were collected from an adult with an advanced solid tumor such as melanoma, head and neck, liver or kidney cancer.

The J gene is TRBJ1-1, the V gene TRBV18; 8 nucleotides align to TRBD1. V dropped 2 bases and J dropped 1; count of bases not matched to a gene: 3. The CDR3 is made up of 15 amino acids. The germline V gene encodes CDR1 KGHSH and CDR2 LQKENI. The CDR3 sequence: CASSPAQGANTEAFF. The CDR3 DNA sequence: TGTGCCAGCTCACCAGCTCAGGGGGCGAACACTGAAGCTTTCTTT.

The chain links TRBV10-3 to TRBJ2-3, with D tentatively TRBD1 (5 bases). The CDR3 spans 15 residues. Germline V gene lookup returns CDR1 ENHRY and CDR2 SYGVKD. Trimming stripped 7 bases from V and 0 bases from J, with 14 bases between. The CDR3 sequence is CAITLGPASTDTQYF. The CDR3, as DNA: TGTGCCATCACCCTGGGGCCCGCGAGCACAGATACGCAGTATTTT.

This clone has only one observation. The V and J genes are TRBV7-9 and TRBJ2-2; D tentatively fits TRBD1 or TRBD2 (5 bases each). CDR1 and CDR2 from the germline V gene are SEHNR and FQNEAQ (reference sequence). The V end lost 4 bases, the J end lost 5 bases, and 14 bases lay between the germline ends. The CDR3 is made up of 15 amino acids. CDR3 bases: TGTGCCAGCAGCTCCCGAGGAGAGGGGACCGGGGAGCTGTTTTTT. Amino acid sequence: CASSSRGEGTGELFF.

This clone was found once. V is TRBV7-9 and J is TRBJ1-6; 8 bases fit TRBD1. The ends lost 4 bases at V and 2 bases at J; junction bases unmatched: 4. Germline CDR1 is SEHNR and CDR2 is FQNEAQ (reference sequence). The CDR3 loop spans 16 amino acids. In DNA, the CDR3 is TGTGCCAGCAGCTCACAGGGGGGCGCCTATAATTCACCCCTCCACTTT. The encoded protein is CASSSQGGAYNSPLHF.

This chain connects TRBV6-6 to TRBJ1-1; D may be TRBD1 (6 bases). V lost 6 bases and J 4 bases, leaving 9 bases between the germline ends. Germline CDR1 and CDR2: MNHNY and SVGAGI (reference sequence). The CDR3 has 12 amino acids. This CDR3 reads CASRTGPTEAFF. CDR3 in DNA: TGTGCCAGCAGAACAGGGCCCACTGAAGCTTTCTTT.

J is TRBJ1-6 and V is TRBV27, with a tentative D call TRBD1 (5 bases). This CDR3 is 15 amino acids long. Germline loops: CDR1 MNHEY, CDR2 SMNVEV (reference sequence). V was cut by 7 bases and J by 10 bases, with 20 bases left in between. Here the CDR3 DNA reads TGTGCCAGCAAGTTTTTCTCCCAAGGGGAATCACCCCTCCACTTT. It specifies CASKFFSQGESPLHF.

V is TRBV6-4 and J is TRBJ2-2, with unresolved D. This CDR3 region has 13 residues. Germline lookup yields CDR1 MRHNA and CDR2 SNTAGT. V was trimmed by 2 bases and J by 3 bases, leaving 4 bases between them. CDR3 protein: CASSDRDTGELFF. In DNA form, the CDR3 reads TGTGCCAGCAGTGACAGGGACACCGGGGAGCTGTTTTTT.

As DNA, the CDR3 is TGTGCCAGCAGCCCAACCCTCTCCCCGGGTGGGAGCAATCAGCCCCAGCATTTT. Its protein is CASSPTLSPGGSNQPQHF. V is TRBV11-2 and J is TRBJ1-5; D remains ambiguous. Per the germline V gene, CDR1 is SGHAT and CDR2 is FQNNGV. The CDR3 runs 18 residues. The V and J ends lost 5 bases and 1 base respectively, with 21 bases between them.

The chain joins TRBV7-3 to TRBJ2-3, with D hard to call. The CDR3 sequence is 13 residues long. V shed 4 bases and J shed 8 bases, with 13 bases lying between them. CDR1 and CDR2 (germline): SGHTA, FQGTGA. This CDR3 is CASSSSSRGTQYF. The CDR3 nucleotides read TGTGCCAGCAGCTCCTCCTCTAGAGGTACGCAGTATTTT.

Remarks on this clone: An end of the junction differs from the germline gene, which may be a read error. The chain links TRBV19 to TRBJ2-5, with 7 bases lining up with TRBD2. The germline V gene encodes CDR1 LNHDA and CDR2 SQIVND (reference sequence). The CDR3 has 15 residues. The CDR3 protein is CASSSSGTTREAQYF. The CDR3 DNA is TGTGCCAGTAGTTCTAGCGGAACTACAAGAGAGGCCCAGTACTTC.

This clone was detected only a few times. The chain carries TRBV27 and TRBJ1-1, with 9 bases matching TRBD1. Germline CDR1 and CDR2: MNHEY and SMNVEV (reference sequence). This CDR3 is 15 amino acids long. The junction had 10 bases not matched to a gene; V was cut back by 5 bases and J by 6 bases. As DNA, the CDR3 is TGTGCCAGCAGTGCCTCCAGGACAGGGGTGGCTGAAGCTTTCTTT. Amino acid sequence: CASSASRTGVAEAFF.

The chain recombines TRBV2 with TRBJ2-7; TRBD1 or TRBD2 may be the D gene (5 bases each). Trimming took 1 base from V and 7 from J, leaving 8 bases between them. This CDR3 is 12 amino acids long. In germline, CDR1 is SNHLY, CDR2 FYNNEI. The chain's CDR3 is CASSEGGSEQYF. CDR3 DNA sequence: TGTGCCAGCAGTGAAGGGGGGTCTGAGCAGTACTTC. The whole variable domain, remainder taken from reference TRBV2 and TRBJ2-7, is EPEVTQTPSHQVTQMGQEVILRCVPISNHLYFYWYRQILGQKVEFLVSFYNNEISEKSEIFDDQFSVERPDGSNFTLKIRSTKLEDSAMYFCASSEGGSEQYFGPGTRLTVT.

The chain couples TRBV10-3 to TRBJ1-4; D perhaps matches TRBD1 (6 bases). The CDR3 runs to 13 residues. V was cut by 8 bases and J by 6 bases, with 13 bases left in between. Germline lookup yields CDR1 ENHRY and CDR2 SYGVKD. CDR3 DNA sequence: TGTGCCATCCGGGGGCAACCGGATGAAAAACTGTTTTTT. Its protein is CAIRGQPDEKLFF.

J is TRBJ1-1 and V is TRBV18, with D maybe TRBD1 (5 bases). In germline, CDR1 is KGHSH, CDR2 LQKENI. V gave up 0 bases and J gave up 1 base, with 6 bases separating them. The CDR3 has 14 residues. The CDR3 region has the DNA TGTGCCAGCTCACCACCGGGGCCGAACACTGAAGCTTTCTTT. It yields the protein CASSPPGPNTEAFF.

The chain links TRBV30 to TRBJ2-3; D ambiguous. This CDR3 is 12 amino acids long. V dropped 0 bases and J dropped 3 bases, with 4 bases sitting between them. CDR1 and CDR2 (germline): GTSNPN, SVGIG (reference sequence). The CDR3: CAWSVTTDTQYF. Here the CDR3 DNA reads TGTGCCTGGAGTGTCACTACAGATACGCAGTATTTT.

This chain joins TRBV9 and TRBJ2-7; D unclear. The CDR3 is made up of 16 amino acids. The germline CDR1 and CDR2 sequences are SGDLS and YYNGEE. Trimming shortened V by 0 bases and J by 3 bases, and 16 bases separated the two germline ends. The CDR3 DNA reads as TGTGCCAGCAGCGTAGTTTCAGGTTCGTGTATCTACGAGCAGTACTTC. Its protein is CASSVVSGSCIYEQYF. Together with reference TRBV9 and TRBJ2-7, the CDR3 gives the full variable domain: DSGVTQTPKHLITATGQRVTLRCSPRSGDLSVYWYQQSLDQGLQFLIQYYNGEERAKGNILERFSAQQFPDLHSELNLSSLELGDSALYFCASSVVSGSCIYEQYFGPGTRLTVT.

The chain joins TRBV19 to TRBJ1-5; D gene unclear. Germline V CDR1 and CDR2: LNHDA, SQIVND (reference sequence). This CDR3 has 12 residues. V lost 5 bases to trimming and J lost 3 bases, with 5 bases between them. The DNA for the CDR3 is TGTGCCAGTAGTCCCCTCAATCAGCCCCAGCATTTT. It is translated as CASSPLNQPQHF.

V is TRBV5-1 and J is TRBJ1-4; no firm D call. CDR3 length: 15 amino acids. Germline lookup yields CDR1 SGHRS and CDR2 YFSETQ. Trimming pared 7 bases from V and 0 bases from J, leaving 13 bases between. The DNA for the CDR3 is TGCGCCAGCGGTTCAGGACTTGCAACTAATGAAAAACTGTTTTTT. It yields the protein CASGSGLATNEKLFF.

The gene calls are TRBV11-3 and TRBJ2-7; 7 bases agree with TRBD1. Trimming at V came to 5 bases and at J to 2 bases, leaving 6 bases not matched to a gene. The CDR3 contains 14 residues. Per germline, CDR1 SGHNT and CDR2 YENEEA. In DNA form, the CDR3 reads TGTGCCAGCAGCCGATTTGACAGGGCCTACGAGCAGTACTTC. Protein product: CASSRFDRAYEQYF.

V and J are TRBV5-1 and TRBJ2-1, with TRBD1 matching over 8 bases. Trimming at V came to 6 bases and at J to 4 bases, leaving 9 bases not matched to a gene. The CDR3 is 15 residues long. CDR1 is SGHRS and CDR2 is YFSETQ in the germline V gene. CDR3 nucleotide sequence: TGCGCCAGCACCGCAACAGGGGGTTCATACAATGAGCAGTTCTTC. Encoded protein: CASTATGGSYNEQFF.

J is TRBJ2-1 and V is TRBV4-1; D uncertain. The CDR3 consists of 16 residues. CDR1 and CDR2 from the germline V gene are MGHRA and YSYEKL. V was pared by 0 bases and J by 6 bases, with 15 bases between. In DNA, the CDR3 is TGCGCCAGCAGCCAAGAACCTTACGCGTTAGGCAATGAGCAGTTCTTC. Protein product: CASSQEPYALGNEQFF.

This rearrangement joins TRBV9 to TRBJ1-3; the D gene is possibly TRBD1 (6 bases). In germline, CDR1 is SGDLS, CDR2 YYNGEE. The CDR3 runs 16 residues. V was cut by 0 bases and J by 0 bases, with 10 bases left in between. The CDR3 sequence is CASSVAWTDSGNTIYF. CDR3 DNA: TGTGCCAGCAGCGTAGCCTGGACAGACTCTGGAAACACCATATATTTT.

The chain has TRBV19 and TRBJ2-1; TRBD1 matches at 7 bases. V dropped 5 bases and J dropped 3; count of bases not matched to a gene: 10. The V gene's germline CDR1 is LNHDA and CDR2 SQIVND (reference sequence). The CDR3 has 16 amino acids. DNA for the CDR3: TGTGCCAGTAGTCTAAACCGGGACAGAGTCTACAATGAGCAGTTCTTC. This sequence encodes CASSLNRDRVYNEQFF.